This TCR beta chain was captured in a study of vaccination effects on CD4 cells after COVID-19. Regarding the study as a whole: Marked contraction was observed in infection-induced and vaccine-induced clones late after vaccination.

Subsequent to a culture period of under 11 days, CD4+ T cells were isolated. Vaccine recipients, nucleocapsid antibody negative, had no prior SARS-CoV-2 infection. On day 3 and again on day 7, half the medium was replaced with IL-2 medium. In regard to this clone: Antigen: not known.

Clones were read by immunoSEQ multiplex PCR, and TCRdb kept only the in-frame ones, dropping some. The sample includes tens of thousands of clones, roughly three fifths of them seen just once. Trimming left V 3 bases short and J 5 bases short, with 11 bases between. The CDR3 loop spans 13 amino acids. The V gene's germline CDR1 is SGHTA and CDR2 FQGNSA. The V gene is TRBV7-2, the J gene TRBJ2-7; D possibly corresponds to TRBD2 (6 bases). The receptor was derived from a human donor who received a COVID-19 vaccine. The input for sequencing was CD4+ T cells from PBMCs cultured without peptide, taken before COVID-19 vaccination. CDR3 loop: CASSLGGLDEQYF. CDR3 DNA sequence: TGTGCCAGCAGCTTGGGGGGACTCGACGAGCAGTACTTC.